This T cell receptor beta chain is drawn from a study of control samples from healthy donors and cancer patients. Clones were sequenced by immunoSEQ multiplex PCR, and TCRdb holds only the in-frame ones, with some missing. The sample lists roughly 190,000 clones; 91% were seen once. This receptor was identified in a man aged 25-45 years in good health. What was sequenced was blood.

The CDR3 DNA reads as TGTGCCAGCAGCTTGGCCAGCGGAGACGAGCAGTTCTTC. Protein product: CASSLASGDEQFF. The chain joins TRBV5-4 to TRBJ2-1, with D tentatively TRBD2 (5 bases). The germline gives CDR1 SGHNT, CDR2 YYREEE (reference sequence). With 0 bases removed from V and 10 bases from J, the gap between germline ends came to 11 bases. The CDR3 covers 13 residues.